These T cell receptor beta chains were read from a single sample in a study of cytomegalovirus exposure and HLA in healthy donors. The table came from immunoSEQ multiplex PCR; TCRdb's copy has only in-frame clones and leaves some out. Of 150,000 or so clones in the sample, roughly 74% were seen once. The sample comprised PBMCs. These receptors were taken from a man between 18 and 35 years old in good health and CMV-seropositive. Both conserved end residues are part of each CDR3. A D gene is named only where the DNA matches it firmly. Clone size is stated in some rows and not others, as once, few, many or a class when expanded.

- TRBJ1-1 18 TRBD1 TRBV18 TGTGCCAGCTCACCTCGGGCGGGGACAGGACGTGGCTACACTGAAGCTTTCTTT CASSPRAGTGRGYTEAFF
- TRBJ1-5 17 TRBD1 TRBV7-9 TGTGCCAGCAGCTTAGCGTCGGGGGACAGGGGGCCTCAGCCCCAGCATTTT CASSLASGDRGPQPQHF
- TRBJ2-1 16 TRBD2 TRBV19 TGTGCCAGTAGCACCCCGCGTAGCGGGAAAAACAATGAGCAGTTCTTC CASSTPRSGKNNEQFF
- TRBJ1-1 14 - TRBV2 TGTGCCAGCAGTGAAGGTAGTGGGCAGGGTGAAGCTTTCTTT CASSEGSGQGEAFF
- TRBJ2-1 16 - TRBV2 TGTGCCAGCAGTGAAGAGCGGAGTAGCTCCTACAATGAGCAGTTCTTC CASSEERSSSYNEQFF
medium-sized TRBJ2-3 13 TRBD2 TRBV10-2 TGCGCCAGCAAGGCGGGAGAAGGAGATACGCAGTATTTT CASKAGEGDTQYF
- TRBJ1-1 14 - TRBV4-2 TGTGCCAGCAGCCTAGGGGATCTGAACACTGAAGCTTTCTTT CASSLGDLNTEAFF
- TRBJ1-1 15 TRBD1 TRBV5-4 TGTGCCAGCACCTATGACAGGGGCCGGAACACTGAAGCTTTCTTT CASTYDRGRNTEAFF
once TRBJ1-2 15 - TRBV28 TGTGCCAGCAGTTCCGGGGGGGGCCCCACCTATGGCTACACCTTC CASSSGGGPTYGYTF
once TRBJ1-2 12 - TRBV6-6 TGTGCCAGCAGTTACTCGCAGGGGCACTACACCTTC CASSYSQGHYTF
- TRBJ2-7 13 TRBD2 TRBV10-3 TGTGCCATAGGACTAGCGGGTAGCTACGAGCAGTACTTC CAIGLAGSYEQYF
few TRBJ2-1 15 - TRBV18 TGTGCCAGCTCACCAGATCCTAGCAGCTTCAATGAGCAGTTCTTC CASSPDPSSFNEQFF
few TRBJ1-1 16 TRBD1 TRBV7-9 TGTGCCAGCAGCTTAGGGACAGGGGCCGGCTATACTGAAGCTTTCTTT CASSLGTGAGYTEAFF
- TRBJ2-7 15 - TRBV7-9 TGTGCCAGCAGTCCCGGCCTCAGCGAACTCTACGAGCAGTACTTC CASSPGLSELYEQYF
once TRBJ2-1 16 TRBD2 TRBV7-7 TGTGCCAGCAGCTCTATCCCTAGCGGAGGGTACAATGAGCAGTTCTTC CASSSIPSGGYNEQFF
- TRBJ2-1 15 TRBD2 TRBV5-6 TGTGCCAGCAGCTTAGGTAGCGGGCCCCCCAATGAGCAGTTCTTC CASSLGSGPPNEQFF
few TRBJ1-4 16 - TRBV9 TGTGCCAGCAGCGCCGCCACCGGGACTTTAAATGAAAAACTGTTTTTT CASSAATGTLNEKLFF
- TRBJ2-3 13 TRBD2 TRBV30 TGTGCCTGGAGCCGACTAGCGACAGATACGCAGTATTTT CAWSRLATDTQYF